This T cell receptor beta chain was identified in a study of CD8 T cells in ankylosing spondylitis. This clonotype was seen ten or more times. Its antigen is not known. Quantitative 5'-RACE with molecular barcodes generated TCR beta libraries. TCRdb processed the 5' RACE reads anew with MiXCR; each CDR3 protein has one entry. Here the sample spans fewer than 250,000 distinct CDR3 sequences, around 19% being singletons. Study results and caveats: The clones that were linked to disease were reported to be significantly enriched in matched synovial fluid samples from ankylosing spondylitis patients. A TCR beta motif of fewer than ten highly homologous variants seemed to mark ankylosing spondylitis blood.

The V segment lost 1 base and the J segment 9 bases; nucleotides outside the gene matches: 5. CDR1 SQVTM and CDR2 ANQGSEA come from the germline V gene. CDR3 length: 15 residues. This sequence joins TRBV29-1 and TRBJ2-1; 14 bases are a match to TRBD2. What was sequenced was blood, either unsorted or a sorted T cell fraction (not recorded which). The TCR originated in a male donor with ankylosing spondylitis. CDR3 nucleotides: TGCAGCGTTGAAGGACTAGCGGGAGGGTCAGGTGAGCAGTTCTTC. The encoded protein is CSVEGLAGGSGEQFF.